This TCR beta chain emerged from a study of T cell repertoires in cytomegalovirus infection. About the research overall: Public TCR beta signatures provided an indication of both CMV infection and a matching HLA type.

Details on this clonotype: Its antigen is not identified.

TCRdb reanalysed the reads using MiXCR and keeps one entry per CDR3 protein. This table holds roughly 860,000 distinct CDR3 sequences, 32% found once. CDR3 length: 13 amino acids. Germline CDR1 and CDR2: ENHRY and SYGVKD. The V end lost 8 bases, the J end lost 3 bases, and 11 bases lay between the germline ends. The chain uses TRBV10-3 and TRBJ1-3; D may be TRBD1 (5 bases). The specimen comprised cultured CD8+ T cells from PBMCs, sampled from culture after CMV antigen stimulation. The clonotype was recovered from a human donor in good health (CMV status not recorded). Some clones in this sample may be carry-over from other donors' samples. The CDR3 protein is CAIPGRIGNTIYF. The CDR3 nucleotides read TGTGCCATCCCAGGGCGGATTGGAAACACCATATATTTT.